This T cell receptor (beta chain) appears in the sequencing data of a study of T-cell memory formation after mild COVID-19 (dated by TCRdb to the early 2020s). For the wider study: TCR sequence clusters from the two donors were found to be largely donor specific. In a couple of donors, T-cell clones that expanded and contracted after mild COVID-19 were followed by sequencing TCRalpha and TCRbeta repertoires longitudinally. The cohort comprised two young, previously healthy adult volunteers, one female and one male.

The study at large found these results: The detection of some responding clones in pre-infection memory suggests that pre-existing cross-reactive memory T cells joined the SARS-CoV-2 response. Only a couple of mild cases were covered by the study, and larger cohorts that include severe cases with pre-infection samples were considered necessary. Contracting CD4+ clones turned up mainly in the CM and EM memory subsets, whereas EMRA was where CD8+ clones were enriched. Whether the second-wave clones peaking on day 37 were SARS-CoV-2 specific was not confirmed. Balanced CD4/CD8 phenotypes were observed for clones contracting from day 15 to 85, whereas a bias towards CD4+ was observed for a second wave of clones expanding from day 15 to 37.

This clonotype was detected only a few times. It lacks a known antigen. Base qualities were left out, and no much larger clone turns up one base away. TCRdb records Illumina NovaSeq 6000 as the sequencer. TCRalpha and TCRbeta cDNA libraries were built by 5'RACE with constant-segment primers, adding sample barcodes and unique molecular identifiers. RNA was extracted from every sample with Trizol reagent. Libraries were amplified in two PCR steps, with a second sample barcode and Illumina TruSeq adapters added in the second step. Sequencing of the libraries was done on an Illumina NovaSeq, producing 2 x 150 bp paired-end reads. The original pipeline was this. Reads were demultiplexed and collapsed into UMI-guided consensus sequences with migec v1.2.7. Using mixcr v2.1.11, UMI consensuses were aligned to TRA and TRB V and J templates and then assembled into clonotypes. Expanded or contracted clonotypes were those called significant by both edgeR and NoisET, with noise models trained on biological replicates. For edgeR calls, the cutoffs were a false discovery rate-adjusted p below 0.01 and a log2 fold-change threshold of 1. As an exploratory analysis of dynamics, PCA with hierarchical clustering was applied to max-normalized trajectories of the 1000 most abundant clonotypes. Separately sequenced CD4+ and CD8+ repertoires were used to assign the CD4 or CD8 phenotype of responding clones. TCRdb applied fastp at Q25 and MiXCR to the public reads, then kept only in-frame beta chains. CDR3 protein sequences are deduplicated, and each keeps its most common genes and DNA. The V and J calls and clone size come from TCRdb's table, not from the authors' own analysis. This sample holds 240,000 or so distinct CDR3 sequences; over 8.5% were observed only once. The top ten clonotypes cover under 25% of the sample.

Ficoll-Paque density gradient centrifugation was used to isolate PBMCs. The sequenced material came from PBMCs or a T cell subset sorted from them (not recorded which). The receptor's source is a man aged 18 to 35 who had mild COVID-19 (a few samples of this study predate the infection). The sample titles of this study are shuffled in the database, so cell type and time point are left out; the donor was told from shared clones.

The CDR3 region has the sequence CASSLTRGSNTEAFF. The DNA is as follows: TGTGCCAGCAGCTTAACGCGGGGATCGAACACTGAAGCTTTCTTT. This sequence uses TRBV7-3 and TRBJ1-1; the D gene cannot be resolved reliably. Relative to germline, V is 0 bases shorter and J is 1 base shorter, with 9 bases between their ends. The CDR3 goes from the cysteine to the phenylalanine over 15 residues. Only CDR3 DNA remains: 45 bases, in frame from the first base. From a lookup of the germline V gene, CDR1 and CDR2 are SGHTA and FQGTGA.